This T cell receptor (beta chain) stems from a study of blood T cells in healthy people across ages. Study-wide points: A greater number of naive CD4+ cells and higher diversity distinguished long-lived donors from aged donors. No conclusive comparison of naive versus antigen-experienced cells was possible with unsorted PBMCs.

Next came a second PCR, run for about 6 to 11 cycles, which used a sample-barcoded 5' primer along with a J-beta primer mix. TCRdb reanalysed the 5' RACE reads using MiXCR and keeps one entry per CDR3 protein. The table records around 1,100,000 distinct CDR3 sequences, around two fifths of them present only once. A word on this clonotype: As yet, its antigen is unknown. One end of the junction varies from germline; a read error may be responsible.

This CDR3 region has 15 residues. It was 9.5 to 10 milliliters of peripheral blood that were drawn from each donor. Sequencing used blood. The chain recombines TRBV12-3 or TRBV12-4 with TRBJ2-3; the D gene is possibly TRBD2 (7 bases). The source of this sequence is a man aged 18 to 30 in good health. CDR3 in DNA: TGTGCCAGCAGTTTGATTCGGGGGGCTCCAGATGCGCAGTATTTT. Protein sequence: CASSLIRGAPDAQYF.